The 6 T cell receptor beta chains below all came from one sample that was sequenced in a study of blood T cell repertoires in COVID-19. Measured with immunoSEQ multiplex PCR; TCRdb has only the in-frame clones, and not every one. The sample carries 150,000 to 170,000 clones, around 85% recorded once. What was sequenced was peripheral blood. Source of these receptors: a man aged 60 to 75 with COVID-19, enrolled during active disease.

This clone was detected only once. The V and J genes are TRBV28 and TRBJ1-3; perhaps TRBD1 as D (5 bases). This CDR3 is 14 amino acids long. Trimming took 4 bases from V and 3 from J, leaving 10 bases between them. Germline CDR1 is MDHEN and CDR2 is SYDVKM. CDR3 loop: CASSSQGGGNTIYF. The CDR3 DNA follows: TGTGCCAGCAGTTCCCAGGGAGGTGGAAACACCATATATTTT.

V gene TRBV7-3 combines with J gene TRBJ2-1, with D perhaps matching TRBD2 (6 bases). The CDR3 has 14 amino acids. Trimming removed 6 bases from V and 5 bases from J, with 14 bases in between. Germline V CDR1 and CDR2: SGHTA, FQGTGA. CDR3 sequence: CASRSTGGHNEQFF. DNA for the CDR3: TGTGCCAGCAGGTCCACCGGGGGACACAATGAGCAGTTCTTC.

The genes are TRBV28 and TRBJ2-7; D might be TRBD1 (7 bases). The germline CDR1 and CDR2 sequences are MDHEN and SYDVKM. V dropped 3 bases and J dropped 4 bases, with 16 bases sitting between them. This CDR3 is built from 15 residues. This CDR3 reads CASSFQGRGTYEQYF. DNA for the CDR3: TGTGCCAGCAGTTTTCAGGGCAGGGGGACTTACGAGCAGTACTTC.

This chain uses TRBV2 with TRBJ1-3; TRBD1 matches at 7 bases. This CDR3 comprises 14 residues. From germline, CDR1 is SNHLY and CDR2 FYNNEI. After removal of 4 bases from V and 6 bases from J, the junction contained 6 bases not matched to a gene. This chain's CDR3 is CASSAQGRPNTIYF. CDR3 sequence (DNA): TGTGCCAGCAGTGCACAGGGGCGCCCAAACACCATATATTTT. Supplemented by reference TRBV2 and TRBJ1-3, the full variable domain reads EPEVTQTPSHQVTQMGQEVILRCVPISNHLYFYWYRQILGQKVEFLVSFYNNEISEKSEIFDDQFSVERPDGSNFTLKIRSTKLEDSAMYFCASSAQGRPNTIYFGEGSWLTVV.

V gene TRBV5-1 combines with J gene TRBJ1-1; TRBD1 aligns across 8 bases. J was trimmed by 6 bases and V by 4 bases; bases with no gene match: 14. CDR1 and CDR2 from the germline V gene are SGHRS and YFSETQ. There are 16 residues in the CDR3. This CDR3 reads CASSTGSQDRVPEAFF. In nucleotides, the CDR3 is TGCGCCAGCAGCACAGGCTCGCAGGACAGGGTTCCTGAAGCTTTCTTT.

This sequence joins TRBV14 and TRBJ2-2, with a tentative D call TRBD2 (6 bases). Trimming took off 6 bases at V and 4 bases at J, with 12 bases between the two ends. Per the germline V gene, CDR1 is SGHDN and CDR2 is FVKESK. CDR3 length: 14 residues. The CDR3 coding sequence is TGTGCCAGCAGGGGACGGGGGAGCACCGGGGAGCTGTTTTTT. Its protein product is CASRGRGSTGELFF.